This is a list of T cell receptor beta chains from one sample in a study of T cell repertoires in cytomegalovirus infection. In TCRdb, the reads were re-called with MiXCR into one record per CDR3 protein. The data contain fewer than 250,000 distinct CDR3 sequences, over 20% of them seen just once; the ten biggest clones take up roughly 20%. Material for sequencing was CD8+ T cells from PBMCs. These receptors were collected from a human donor in good health (CMV status not recorded). Some clones in this sample may be carry-over from other donors' samples. CDR3s include the opening cysteine and the closing phenylalanine or tryptophan. The D gene is left open where the match is weak. A row's size may be missing; if present it is once, few, many or a size class.

TRBV30	TRBJ2-7	-	-	TGTGCCCACGGGTCCTACGAGCAGTACTTC	CAHGSYEQYF
TRBV4-1	TRBJ2-7	-	-	TGCGCCAGCAGCCAAGGTAGCCTCTCGATTACCTACGAGCAGTACTTC	CASSQGSLSITYEQYF
TRBV20-1	TRBJ2-3	TRBD2	once	TGCAGTGCTTACCCGCGGGGGGGAAGCACAGATACGCAGTATTTT	CSAYPRGGSTDTQYF
TRBV29-1	TRBJ1-2	-	few	TGCAGCGTTGAAGAGGGCATCCTGGGGAACTATGGCTACACCTTC	CSVEEGILGNYGYTF
TRBV28	TRBJ2-2	-	-	TGTGCCAGCAGTTTATCCCCAGACGGGGAGCTGTTTTTT	CASSLSPDGELFF
TRBV6-5	TRBJ2-3	-	-	TGTGCCAGCAGTTACGGGGGAACAGATACGCAGTATTTT	CASSYGGTDTQYF
TRBV5-6	TRBJ2-7	-	few	TGTGCCAGCAGCACCGCACGGAACCTCCGCTCCTACGAGCAGTACTTC	CASSTARNLRSYEQYF
TRBV19	TRBJ1-1	-	few	TGTGCCAGTACTGGAGGGATTTCAGCTTTCTTT	CASTGGISAFF
TRBV25-1	TRBJ1-2	TRBD1	-	TGTGCCAGCAGTTACAGGGGGCACGATGGCTACACCTTC	CASSYRGHDGYTF
TRBV27	TRBJ2-7	TRBD2	few	TGTGCCAGCAGCCCCGAGGGACTAGGGGACTACGAGCAGTACTTC	CASSPEGLGDYEQYF
TRBV4-2	TRBJ1-1	-	-	TGTGCCGCTAGGGGGGCGGACACTGAAGCTTTCTTT	CAARGADTEAFF
TRBV28	TRBJ2-7	-	many	TGTGCCAGCAGTCTCCGGGCCAGTTCTCCCTACGAGCAGTACTTC	CASSLRASSPYEQYF
TRBV20-1	TRBJ1-1	TRBD1	-	TGCAGTCCTTGGCGGACAGGGGGCTATGGTAGCACTGAAGCTTTCTTT	CSPWRTGGYGSTEAFF
TRBV28	TRBJ2-7	TRBD1	few	TGTGCCAGCAGGCCGGACAGGGTCCCCTACGAGCAGTACTTC	CASRPDRVPYEQYF
TRBV5-1	TRBJ2-7	TRBD1	-	TGCGCCAGCAATCCGGGACAGGGCATCTACGAGCAGTACTTC	CASNPGQGIYEQYF
TRBV7-9	TRBJ2-1	-	-	TGTGCCAGCAGCCCCCCACCCAATGAGCAGTTCTTC	CASSPPPNEQFF
TRBV29-1	TRBJ2-3	-	many	TGCAGCGTTGGGGGATTAGCGTCAGATACGCAGTATTTT	CSVGGLASDTQYF
TRBV29-1	TRBJ1-1	-	-	TGCAGCGTTCCGACAGACCCGAGGGGAACTGAAGCTTTCTTT	CSVPTDPRGTEAFF
TRBV20-1	TRBJ1-2	TRBD1	-	TGCAGTGCTAAACCCGACAGGGTACTCCTTGGCTACACCTTC	CSAKPDRVLLGYTF
TRBV6-5	TRBJ1-6	TRBD1	few	TGTGCCAGCAGTTATGCATCGGGACAGAATTCACCCCTCCACTTT	CASSYASGQNSPLHF
TRBV7-9	TRBJ2-1	-	-	TGTGCCAGCAGCTTAGTACAGGTATCCTACAATGAGCAGTTCTTC	CASSLVQVSYNEQFF
TRBV6-6	TRBJ2-3	-	-	TGTGCCAGCAGACTCCAGGGAGATACGCAGTATTTT	CASRLQGDTQYF
TRBV4-1	TRBJ2-1	-	-	TGCGCCAGCAGCCAGAACAGGATCTCCTACAATGAGCAGTTCTTC	CASSQNRISYNEQFF
TRBV28	TRBJ2-5	TRBD2	-	TGTGCCAGCAGACGGACTAGCGGGGGGGCGTACCAAGAGACCCAGTACTTC	CASRRTSGGAYQETQYF
TRBV19	TRBJ2-1	-	many	TGTGCCAGTAGTATAGGACAGAACCTAAACAATGAGCAGTTCTTC	CASSIGQNLNNEQFF
TRBV19	TRBJ1-5	-	many	TGTGCCAGTAGCCAGGCAGGTCAGCCCCAGCATTTT	CASSQAGQPQHF
TRBV7-2	TRBJ2-3	TRBD2	many	TGTGCCAGCAGCTCCCCGGGACTAGCGGGGGGGCCCTTTTCAGATACGCAGTATTTT	CASSSPGLAGGPFSDTQYF
TRBV7-6	TRBJ2-6	-	few	TGTGCCTCCTACACCTCTGGGGCCAACGTCCTGACTTTC	CASYTSGANVLTF
TRBV29-1	TRBJ2-3	-	-	TGCAGCGTCGGTGGGACTCCCGCCCCTAGCACAGATACGCAGTATTTT	CSVGGTPAPSTDTQYF
TRBV20-1	TRBJ2-1	TRBD2	few	TGCAGTGCTAGAATGGCGGGGGGGAGTGAGCAGTTCTTC	CSARMAGGSEQFF
TRBV3-1	TRBJ2-1	TRBD2	-	TGTGCCAGCAGCCAAGTCCCAAGCGGGGACCTACGTAATGAGCAGTTCTTC	CASSQVPSGDLRNEQFF
TRBV20-1	TRBJ2-4	-	many	TGCAGTGCTAGCGAGTGGTTAGCCAAAAACATTCAGTACTTC	CSASEWLAKNIQYF
TRBV7-6	TRBJ2-7	-	-	TGTGCCAGCAGCTCCCTGGACGGTACATACGAGCAGTACTTC	CASSSLDGTYEQYF
TRBV11-2	TRBJ2-1	-	few	TGTGCCAGCAGCTCCAACCCAGGAGGGGTGAATGAGCAGTTCTTC	CASSSNPGGVNEQFF
TRBV19	TRBJ1-1	-	many	TGTGCCACCCTGACAGGGAACACTGAAGCTTTCTTT	CATLTGNTEAFF
TRBV20-1	TRBJ2-1	-	many	TGCAGTGCTAGAGGCTACTCCTACAATGAGCAGTTCTTC	CSARGYSYNEQFF
TRBV2	TRBJ2-2	-	-	TGTGCCAGCACTCCTGGTGGGGGCGGGACCGGGGAGCTGTTTTTT	CASTPGGGGTGELFF
TRBV7-2	TRBJ1-1	-	many	TGTGCCAGCAGCTTAAATGTGAACACTGAAGCTTTCTTT	CASSLNVNTEAFF
TRBV4-1	TRBJ2-7	-	many	TGCGCCAGCAGCCAAGATCGGTTCTACGAGCAGTACTTC	CASSQDRFYEQYF
TRBV19	TRBJ1-1	-	-	TGTGCCAGTAAGTACATGGCAGGAACGAACACTGAAGCTTTCTTT	CASKYMAGTNTEAFF